Below, 18 T cell receptor beta chains from the same sample are listed, as sequenced in a study of identical twins. TCRdb processed the 5' RACE reads anew with MiXCR; each CDR3 protein has one entry. The sample lists about 810,000 distinct CDR3 sequences, around 12% occurring once. Separately, the same data were catalogued under a study of yellow fever vaccine responses in identical twins.

Sequencing input: PBMCs. These receptors came from a woman in her late teens or twenties in good health.

The rearrangement links TRBV5-1 to TRBJ2-5; TRBD2 matches 7 bases. With 1 base clipped from V and 7 bases from J, the junction kept 13 bases outside the gene matches. This CDR3 is 16 amino acids long. The germline V gene encodes CDR1 SGHRS and CDR2 YFSETQ. Here the CDR3 reads CASSLSWEGREGTQYF. In DNA form, the CDR3 reads TGCGCCAGCAGCTTGTCCTGGGAGGGGCGCGAAGGGACCCAGTACTTC.

The chain has TRBV4-2 and TRBJ2-3; D not certain. The ends were cut back, 7 bases at V and 3 bases at J, with 17 bases in the middle. Germline V gene data show CDR1 as LGHNA and CDR2 as YNFKEQ. The CDR3 runs to 15 residues. The CDR3 is CASKMERLGTDTQYF. CDR3 DNA: TGTGCCAGCAAGATGGAACGGCTGGGGACAGATACGCAGTATTTT.

This clonotype was seen ten or more times. CDR3 sequence reads: CASSLEMNEQFF. The DNA of the CDR3 is TGTGCCAGCAGTTTAGAGATGAATGAGCAGTTCTTC. The rearrangement uses TRBV12-3 or TRBV12-4 and TRBJ2-1; D not resolved. The CDR3 has 12 residues. V was pared by 1 base and J by 7 bases, with 5 bases between.

This clonotype has ten or more counts. The chain joins TRBV11-2 to TRBJ2-1; a possible D gene is TRBD2 (5 bases). The CDR3 runs to 15 residues. Germline-derived CDR1 and CDR2 are SGHAT and FQNNGV. The germline V and J ends were trimmed by 10 bases and 0 bases, with 16 bases remaining between them. The CDR3 sequence is CATSPEGSSYNEQFF. The DNA of the CDR3 is TGTGCCACCTCACCTGAAGGGAGCTCCTACAATGAGCAGTTCTTC.

This clonotype was detected a few times. The chain employs TRBV10-3 and TRBJ2-5; D uncertain. CDR3 size: 13 residues. V lost 2 bases, J lost 5 bases, and 9 bases lay in between. Germline V gives CDR1 ENHRY, CDR2 SYGVKD. As DNA, the CDR3 is TGTGCCATCAGTGAGAGCCCCGGTGAGACCCAGTACTTC. This translates into CAISESPGETQYF.

V gene TRBV28 combines with J gene TRBJ2-7, with no clear D. V was shortened by 4 bases and J by 5 bases, with 9 bases between the two germline ends. This CDR3 contains 12 residues. From germline, CDR1 is MDHEN and CDR2 SYDVKM. The CDR3 reads CASSSAWNEQYV. The CDR3 coding sequence is TGTGCCAGCAGTTCCGCCTGGAACGAGCAGTACGTC.

This clonotype has just a few counts. The chain recombines TRBV9 with TRBJ2-7, with 7 nucleotides matching TRBD2. This CDR3 comprises 14 residues. With V trimmed by 4 bases and J by 3 bases, 7 bases remained unmatched. The V gene's germline CDR1 is SGDLS and CDR2 YYNGEE. CDR3: CASSTQAGSYEQYF. The DNA of the CDR3 is TGTGCCAGCAGCACCCAAGCGGGGAGCTACGAGCAGTACTTC. Full variable domain (outside the CDR3, taken from reference TRBV9 and TRBJ2-7): DSGVTQTPKHLITATGQRVTLRCSPRSGDLSVYWYQQSLDQGLQFLIQYYNGEERAKGNILERFSAQQFPDLHSELNLSSLELGDSALYFCASSTQAGSYEQYFGPGTRLTVT.

This clonotype came up a few times. This chain connects TRBV5-1 to TRBJ2-7; perhaps TRBD2 as D (5 bases). This CDR3 has 14 residues. Deletions cut 0 bases from V and 7 bases from J, with 14 bases between. CDR1 is SGHRS and CDR2 is YFSETQ in the germline V gene. CDR3 sequence (DNA): TGCGCCAGCAGCTTGGCCCCGAACCGGGATGAGCAGTACTTC. Protein sequence: CASSLAPNRDEQYF. The full variable domain, in which reference TRBV5-1 and TRBJ2-7 provide the parts outside the CDR3, is KAGVTQTPRYLIKTRGQQVTLSCSPISGHRSVSWYQQTPGQGLQFLFEYFSETQRNKGNFPGRFSGRQFSNSRSEMNVSTLELGDSALYLCASSLAPNRDEQYFGPGTRLTVT.

This clonotype showed up many times. V is TRBV11-2 and J is TRBJ2-2; D uncertain. V lost 5 bases and J lost 4, with 17 bases in between. CDR1 is SGHAT, CDR2 FQNNGV, per germline. CDR3 length: 16 amino acids. CDR3 DNA: TGTGCCAGCAGCCCGCAGGATCTCCTTAGCACCGGGGAGCTGTTTTTT. Translating gives CASSPQDLLSTGELFF. Full variable domain (rest looked up from reference TRBV11-2 and TRBJ2-2): EAGVAQSPRYKIIEKRQSVAFWCNPISGHATLYWYQQILGQGPKLLIQFQNNGVVDDSQLPKDRFSAERLKGVDSTLKIQPAKLEDSAVYLCASSPQDLLSTGELFFGEGSRLTVL.

The V gene is TRBV4-2, the J gene TRBJ1-5; D is perhaps TRBD1 (5 bases). From germline, CDR1 is LGHNA and CDR2 YNFKEQ. V was pared by 0 bases and J by 9 bases, with 12 bases between. The CDR3 contains 14 residues. Here the CDR3 DNA reads TGTGCCAGCAGCCAAGATAGTGGGACCCGGCCCCAGCATTTT. Its translation: CASSQDSGTRPQHF.

CDR3 in DNA: TGTGCCAGCAGTGAAGCGTGGGGGAGCACTGAAGCTTTCTTT. Translation gives CASSEAWGSTEAFF. The V call is TRBV6-1, the J call TRBJ1-1, with D possibly matching TRBD1 (5 bases). The CDR3 consists of 14 residues. The germline V gene encodes CDR1 MNHNS and CDR2 SASEGT. The V end lost 0 bases, the J end lost 4 bases, and 9 bases lay between the germline ends.

This clonotype was observed a few times. The genes are TRBV2 and TRBJ1-5; D unclear. With 5 bases removed from V and 10 bases from J, the gap between germline ends came to 15 bases. The CDR3 runs to 13 residues. The germline gives CDR1 SNHLY, CDR2 FYNNEI. The CDR3 reads CASSPDSTTPQHF. The CDR3 nucleotides read TGTGCCAGCAGTCCGGATTCGACCACTCCCCAGCATTTT.

With regard to this clonotype: This clone may be a read error of a much larger clone one base away. This rearrangement joins TRBV29-1 to TRBJ2-1, with 7 bases identical to TRBD2. CDR1 SQVTM and CDR2 ANQGSEA come from the germline V gene. V gave up 7 bases and J gave up 3 bases; unmatched junction bases: 9. The CDR3 consists of 14 residues. CDR3 bases: TGCAGCGCCCCGGGACTAACACACTACAATGAGCAGTTCTTC. Protein: CSAPGLTHYNEQFF.

This clonotype was seen at least ten times. The chain links TRBV5-1 to TRBJ2-3; D gene ambiguous. CDR1 is SGHRS and CDR2 is YFSETQ in the germline V gene. This CDR3 region has 12 residues. V was shortened by 2 bases and J by 9 bases, with 10 bases between the two germline ends. Here the CDR3 DNA reads TGCGCCAGCAGCTTCAAAGGCGACACGCAGTATTTT. Its translation: CASSFKGDTQYF. The complete variable domain, with remaining parts taken from reference TRBV5-1 and TRBJ2-3, reads KAGVTQTPRYLIKTRGQQVTLSCSPISGHRSVSWYQQTPGQGLQFLFEYFSETQRNKGNFPGRFSGRQFSNSRSEMNVSTLELGDSALYLCASSFKGDTQYFGPGTRLTVL.

The table lists this clonotype with many counts. The chain couples TRBV7-9 to TRBJ1-1; D unclear. The V end lost 5 bases, the J end lost 1 base, and 17 bases lay between the germline ends. The germline V gene has CDR1 SEHNR and CDR2 FQNEAQ (reference sequence). This CDR3 is built from 16 residues. CDR3 residues: CASSDRNKASNTEAFF. CDR3 sequence (DNA): TGTGCCAGCAGCGACCGGAACAAAGCCTCGAACACTGAAGCTTTCTTT.

This clonotype was seen a handful of times. The J gene is TRBJ2-1, the V gene TRBV20-1; D unclear. The CDR3 totals 11 residues. The V gene's germline CDR1 is DFQATT and CDR2 SNEGSKA (reference sequence). Trimming removed 6 bases at V and 10 bases at J, with 13 bases between. CDR3 region: CSADPRYEQFF. CDR3 in DNA: TGCAGTGCCGACCCGAGGTACGAGCAGTTCTTC.

V usage is TRBV12-5 and J usage is TRBJ1-1, with D uncertain. The V gene's germline CDR1 is LGHNT and CDR2 FRNRAP. With 5 bases removed from V and 11 bases from J, the gap between germline ends came to 12 bases. The CDR3 is 11 residues long. CDR3 sequence reads: CASGEGLRAFF. As DNA, the CDR3 is TGTGCTAGTGGTGAGGGTCTGAGGGCTTTCTTT. Variable domain in full (rest from reference TRBV12-5 and TRBJ1-1): DARVTQTPRHKVTEMGQEVTMRCQPILGHNTVFWYRQTMMQGLELLAYFRNRAPLDDSGMPKDRFSAEMPDATLATLKIQPSEPRDSAVYFCASGEGLRAFFGQGTRLTVV.

The J gene is TRBJ2-3, the V gene TRBV4-1, with 8 bases matching TRBD2. The germline V gene has CDR1 MGHRA and CDR2 YSYEKL. Germline trimming cut 0 bases from V and 8 bases from J; bases unmatched to any gene: 10. CDR3 length: 16 amino acids. In DNA, the CDR3 is TGCGCCAGCAGCCAAGAGGCAGCGGGGGTTGTCGGTACGCAGTATTTT. Its protein is CASSQEAAGVVGTQYF.